The 19 T cell receptor beta chains listed next were all sequenced from one sample in a study of blood T cell repertoires in COVID-19. Produced via immunoSEQ multiplex PCR; TCRdb's table is partial and in-frame only. The sample has about 26,000 clones; 85% to 90% are singletons. The sequenced sample consisted of peripheral blood. The source of these receptors is a human donor in a cohort sampled during active COVID-19.

This chain links TRBV5-4 with TRBJ2-1; possible D gene TRBD2, 5 bases. This CDR3 is built from 15 residues. The V gene's germline CDR1 is SGHNT and CDR2 YYREEE (reference sequence). V was shortened by 5 bases and J by 0 bases, with 12 bases between the two germline ends. The CDR3 here is CASSQTGSSYNEQFF. In DNA form, the CDR3 reads TGTGCCAGCAGTCAGACGGGAAGCTCCTACAATGAGCAGTTCTTC.

J is TRBJ2-1 and V is TRBV18, with 11 bases aligning to TRBD2. The length of the CDR3 is 16 residues. Germline V lookup: CDR1 KGHSH, CDR2 LQKENI. V gave up 4 bases and J gave up 5 bases; unmatched junction bases: 7. The CDR3 region has the DNA TGTGCCAGCTCACTATCTGGGACTAGCGGTAACAATGAGCAGTTCTTC. As protein: CASSLSGTSGNNEQFF.

V gene TRBV11-2 combines with J gene TRBJ2-5; TRBD2 matches at 8 bases. This CDR3 comprises 16 residues. Unmatched junction bases numbered 4, after V lost 1 base and J lost 0 bases. Germline V lookup: CDR1 SGHAT, CDR2 FQNNGV. CDR3: CASSLGQRGNQETQYF. DNA for the CDR3: TGTGCCAGCAGCTTAGGCCAGCGGGGGAACCAAGAGACCCAGTACTTC.

The rearrangement links TRBV18 to TRBJ2-5, with 7 bases identical to TRBD2. The CDR3 has 15 amino acids. Trimming at V came to 3 bases and at J to 4 bases, leaving 8 bases not matched to a gene. Germline loops: CDR1 KGHSH, CDR2 LQKENI. DNA for the CDR3: TGTGCCAGCTCACCCGGAGCGGGGAGCGGAGAGACCCAGTACTTC. This translates into CASSPGAGSGETQYF.

This rearrangement joins TRBV3-1 (or the pseudogene TRBV3-2) to TRBJ2-2; TRBD1 agrees at 9 bases. This CDR3 spans 14 amino acids. V dropped 5 bases and J dropped 9; count of bases not matched to a gene: 7. Germline assignment: CDR1 LGHDT and CDR2 YNNKEL (reference sequence). CDR3 sequence: CASSVQGAVRELFF. The DNA for the CDR3 is TGTGCCAGCAGCGTACAGGGGGCGGTGAGGGAGCTGTTTTTT.

The chain couples TRBV5-3 to TRBJ1-5; possibly TRBD1 for D (6 bases). TRBV5-3 is classed as an ORF, of uncertain function. The CDR3 is 16 amino acids. V was clipped by 2 bases and J by 0 bases, with 12 bases between them. The CDR3 sequence is CARSFGQQYSNQPQHF. DNA of the CDR3: TGTGCCAGAAGCTTTGGACAGCAATATAGCAATCAGCCCCAGCATTTT.

V usage is TRBV20-1 and J usage is TRBJ2-7; D uncertain. This CDR3 is 11 amino acids long. The V end was cut by 1 base, the J end by 6 bases, with 7 bases between. From germline, CDR1 is DFQATT and CDR2 SNEGSKA (reference sequence). CDR3 protein: CSARGAFEQYF. CDR3 coding DNA: TGCAGTGCTAGAGGGGCGTTCGAGCAGTACTTC.

The chain recombines TRBV3-1 (or the pseudogene TRBV3-2) with TRBJ1-1; no definite D call. CDR1 is LGHDT, CDR2 YNNKEL, per germline (reference sequence). The CDR3 loop spans 15 amino acids. The V end was cut by 0 bases, the J end by 9 bases, with 17 bases between. CDR3 nucleotides: TGTGCCAGCAGCCAAGAAAGGAGGCGATTCCAGAAAGCTTTCTTT. Amino acids: CASSQERRRFQKAFF.

This chain joins TRBV7-8 and TRBJ2-7; TRBD2 matches at 8 bases. This CDR3 is built from 14 residues. The V and J ends lost 5 bases and 0 bases, in that order; junction bases with no gene match: 3. CDR1 is SGHVS, CDR2 FQNEAQ, per germline. DNA of the CDR3: TGTGCCAGCAGCCCACTAGCGGCCTCCTACGAGCAGTACTTC. Encoded protein: CASSPLAASYEQYF.

This chain joins TRBV19 and TRBJ1-6; D remains ambiguous. The germline V gene encodes CDR1 LNHDA and CDR2 SQIVND (reference sequence). This CDR3 is 14 amino acids long. The germline V and J ends were trimmed by 4 bases and 7 bases, with 11 bases remaining between them. The chain's CDR3 is CASSTSGMNSPLHF. The CDR3 DNA sequence: TGTGCCAGTAGTACTTCGGGGATGAATTCACCCCTCCACTTT.

The rearrangement uses TRBV7-2 and TRBJ1-1; D call uncertain. Germline V lookup: CDR1 SGHTA, CDR2 FQGNSA. The CDR3 runs to 11 residues. The V end was cut by 4 bases, the J end by 4 bases, with 4 bases between. CDR3 in amino acids: CASSSFTEAFF. DNA of the CDR3: TGTGCCAGCAGCTCCTTCACTGAAGCTTTCTTT.

The J gene is TRBJ2-1, the V gene TRBV16; 10 nucleotides line up with TRBD2. Per germline, CDR1 KGHSY and CDR2 FQNENV. V dropped 7 bases and J dropped 4; count of bases not matched to a gene: 1. The CDR3 has 13 residues. CDR3 region: CASKLAGYNEQFF. For the CDR3, the DNA is TGTGCCAGCAAACTAGCGGGATACAATGAGCAGTTCTTC.

This clone appeared once. V gene TRBV6-2 or TRBV6-3 combines with J gene TRBJ1-2; 9 bases are shared with TRBD1. Trimming cost V 5 bases and J 7 bases; bases outside gene matches: 8. Per the germline V gene, CDR1 is MNHEY and CDR2 is SVGEGT. The CDR3 runs 14 residues. The CDR3 coding sequence is TGTGCCAGCAGTCCAAGGGACAGGGATTTTGGCTACACCTTC. This sequence encodes CASSPRDRDFGYTF.

The chain recombines TRBV6-2 or TRBV6-3 with TRBJ1-6, with D possibly being TRBD1 (6 bases). With 2 bases removed from V and 10 bases from J, the gap between germline ends came to 12 bases. This CDR3 comprises 14 residues. Germline CDR1 MNHEY, CDR2 SVGEGT. The CDR3 coding sequence is TGTGCCAGCAGTTACCAGGGGTGGAGATCACCCCTCCACTTT. Translating it yields CASSYQGWRSPLHF.

This clone was observed a single time. The V call is TRBV19, the J call TRBJ2-7; D ambiguous. This CDR3 contains 12 residues. The germline CDR1 and CDR2 sequences are LNHDA and SQIVND (reference sequence). V lost 5 bases and J lost 1, with 6 bases in between. The CDR3 region is CASSGPSYEQYF. Here the CDR3 DNA reads TGTGCCAGTAGTGGGCCATCCTACGAGCAGTACTTC.

This chain uses TRBV21-1 with TRBJ2-7; TRBD2 reflects the table's D call only, with no check against the DNA. TRBV21-1 is flagged as a pseudogene. CDR3 length: 13 residues. The CDR3 spells CASARPRSYEQYF. CDR3 nucleotide sequence: TGTGCCAGCGCTAGGCCAAGGTCCTACGAGCAGTACTTC.

This chain uses TRBV5-1 with TRBJ2-7; D not certain. This CDR3 spans 13 amino acids. Trimming cost V 0 bases and J 3 bases, with 7 bases left between them. From germline, CDR1 is SGHRS and CDR2 YFSETQ. The DNA for the CDR3 is TGCGCCAGCAGCTTGGACAACTACTACGAGCAGTACTTC. Translated, it gives CASSLDNYYEQYF.

The J gene is TRBJ1-1, the V gene TRBV28, with D maybe TRBD1 (5 bases). Germline-derived CDR1 and CDR2 are MDHEN and SYDVKM. This CDR3 contains 13 residues. V was trimmed by 7 bases and J by 1 base, leaving 10 bases between them. The CDR3 spells CASNRQRNTEAFF. The DNA for the CDR3 is TGTGCCAGCAACAGACAGAGGAACACTGAAGCTTTCTTT. Drawing the rest from reference TRBV28 and TRBJ1-1, the complete variable domain is DVKVTQSSRYLVKRTGEKVFLECVQDMDHENMFWYRQDPGLGLRLIYFSYDVKMKEKGDIPEGYSVSREKKERFSLILESASTNQTSMYLCASNRQRNTEAFFGQGTRLTVV.

The gene calls are TRBV9 and TRBJ2-1; no reliable D call. The CDR3 runs to 16 residues. Looked up from germline, CDR1 is SGDLS and CDR2 is YYNGEE. V was cut by 0 bases and J by 2 bases, with 12 bases left in between. The CDR3 reads CASSVGTVGAYNEQFF. CDR3 in DNA: TGTGCCAGCAGCGTAGGTACGGTCGGTGCCTACAATGAGCAGTTCTTC.